In its sample, the clone carrying this T cell receptor beta chain was seen once. CDR3 length equals 15 residues. Losses at the gene ends were 5 bases for V and 0 bases for J; bases not matched to a gene: 5. Germline V gene sequence: CDR1 SGHNT, CDR2 YYREEE (reference sequence). These data belong to a study of cytomegalovirus exposure and HLA in healthy donors. The primer mix had 60 Vbeta and 13 Jbeta primers. TCRdb's table, derived via immunoSEQ multiplex PCR, lists solely in-frame clones and lacks some. The top ten hold over 4% of the sample, which has about 100,000 clones, about 70% seen once. The TCR was taken from a woman younger than 30 in good health and CMV-seropositive. The chain employs TRBV5-4 and TRBJ2-5; the match to TRBD1 covers 9 bases. Sequenced sample: PBMCs. CDR3 loop: CASRQQGAYQETQYF. CDR3 DNA: TGTGCCAGCAGACAACAGGGGGCGTACCAAGAGACCCAGTACTTC.